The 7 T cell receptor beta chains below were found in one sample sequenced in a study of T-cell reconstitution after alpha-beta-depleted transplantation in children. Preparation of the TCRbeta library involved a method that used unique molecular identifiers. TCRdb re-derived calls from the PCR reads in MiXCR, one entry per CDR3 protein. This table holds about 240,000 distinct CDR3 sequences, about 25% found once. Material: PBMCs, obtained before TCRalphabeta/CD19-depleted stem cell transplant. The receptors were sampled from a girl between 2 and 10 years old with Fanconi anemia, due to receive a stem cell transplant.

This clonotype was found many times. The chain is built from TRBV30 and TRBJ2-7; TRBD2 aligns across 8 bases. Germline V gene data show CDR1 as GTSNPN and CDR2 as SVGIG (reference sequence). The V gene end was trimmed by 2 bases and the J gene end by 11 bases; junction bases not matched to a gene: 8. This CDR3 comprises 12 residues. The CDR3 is CAWSLAGTREYF. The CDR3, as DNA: TGTGCCTGGAGTCTCGCGGGGACTAGGGAGTACTTC.

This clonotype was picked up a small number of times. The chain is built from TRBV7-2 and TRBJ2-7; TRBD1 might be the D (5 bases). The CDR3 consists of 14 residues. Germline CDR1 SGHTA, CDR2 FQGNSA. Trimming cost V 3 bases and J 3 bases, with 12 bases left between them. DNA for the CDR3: TGTGCCAGCAGCTTTACGGACAAAAACTACGAGCAGTACTTC. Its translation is CASSFTDKNYEQYF.

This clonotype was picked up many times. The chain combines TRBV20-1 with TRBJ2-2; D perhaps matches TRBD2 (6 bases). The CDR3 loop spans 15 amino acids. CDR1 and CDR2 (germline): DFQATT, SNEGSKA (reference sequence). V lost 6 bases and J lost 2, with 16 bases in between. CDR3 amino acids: CSAHVLASNTGELFF. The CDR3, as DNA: TGCAGTGCCCACGTCCTAGCGAGTAACACCGGGGAGCTGTTTTTT.

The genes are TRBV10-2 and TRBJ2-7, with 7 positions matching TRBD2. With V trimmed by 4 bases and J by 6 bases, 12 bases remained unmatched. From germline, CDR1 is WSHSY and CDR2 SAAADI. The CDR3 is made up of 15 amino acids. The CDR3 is CASSGMGEGNVEQYF. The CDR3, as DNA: TGCGCCAGCAGTGGTATGGGGGAGGGCAATGTCGAGCAGTACTTC.

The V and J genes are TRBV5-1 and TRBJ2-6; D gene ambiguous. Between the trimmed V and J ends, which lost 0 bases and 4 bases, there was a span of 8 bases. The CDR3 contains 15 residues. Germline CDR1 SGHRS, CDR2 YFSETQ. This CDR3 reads CASSLVPLGANVLTF. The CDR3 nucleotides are TGCGCCAGCAGCTTGGTTCCTCTCGGGGCCAACGTCCTGACTTTC.

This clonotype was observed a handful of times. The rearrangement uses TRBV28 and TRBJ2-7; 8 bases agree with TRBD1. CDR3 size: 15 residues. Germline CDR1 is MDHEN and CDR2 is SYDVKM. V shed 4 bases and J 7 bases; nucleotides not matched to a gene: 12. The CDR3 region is CASSSRLQGVGEQYF. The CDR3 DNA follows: TGTGCCAGCAGTTCCCGATTACAGGGGGTGGGGGAGCAGTACTTC.

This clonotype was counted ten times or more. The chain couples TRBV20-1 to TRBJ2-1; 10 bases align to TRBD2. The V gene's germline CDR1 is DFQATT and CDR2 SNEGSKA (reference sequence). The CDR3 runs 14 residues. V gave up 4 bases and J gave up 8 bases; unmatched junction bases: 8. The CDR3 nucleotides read TGCAGTGCTATACTAGCGGGGCGGGTCGATGAGCAGTTCTTC. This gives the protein CSAILAGRVDEQFF.